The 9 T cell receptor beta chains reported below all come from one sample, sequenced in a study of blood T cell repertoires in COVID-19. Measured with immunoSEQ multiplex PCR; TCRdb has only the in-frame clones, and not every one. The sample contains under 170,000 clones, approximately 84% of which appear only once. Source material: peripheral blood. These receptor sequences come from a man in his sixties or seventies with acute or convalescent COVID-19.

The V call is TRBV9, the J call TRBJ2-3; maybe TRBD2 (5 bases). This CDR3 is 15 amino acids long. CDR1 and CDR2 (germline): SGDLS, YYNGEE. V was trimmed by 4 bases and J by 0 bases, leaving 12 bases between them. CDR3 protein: CASSPPAASTDTQYF. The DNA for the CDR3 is TGTGCCAGCAGCCCGCCAGCGGCTAGCACAGATACGCAGTATTTT.

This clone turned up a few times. As DNA, the CDR3 is TGCGCCAGCAGCAGAGGGACAGGACAATCGACAACTAATGAAAAACTGTTTTTT. It codes for CASSRGTGQSTTNEKLFF. The chain employs TRBV5-1 and TRBJ1-4; 8 bases agree with TRBD1. V lost 4 bases to trimming and J lost 0 bases; unmatched junction nucleotides: 11. Germline V gene sequence: CDR1 SGHRS, CDR2 YFSETQ. The CDR3 covers 18 residues.

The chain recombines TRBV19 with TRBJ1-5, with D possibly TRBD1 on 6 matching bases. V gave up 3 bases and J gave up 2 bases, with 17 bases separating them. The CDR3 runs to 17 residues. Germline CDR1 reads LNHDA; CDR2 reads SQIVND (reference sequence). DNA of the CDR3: TGTGCCAGTAGTATCCCCCTCAGCTCAGGGGGCAATCAGCCCCAGCATTTT. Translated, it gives CASSIPLSSGGNQPQHF.

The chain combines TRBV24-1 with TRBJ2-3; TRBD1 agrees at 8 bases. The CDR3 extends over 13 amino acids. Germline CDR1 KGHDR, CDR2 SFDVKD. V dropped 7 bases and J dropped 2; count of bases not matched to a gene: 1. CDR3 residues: CATRTGATDTQYF. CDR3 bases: TGTGCCACCAGGACAGGGGCCACAGATACGCAGTATTTT.

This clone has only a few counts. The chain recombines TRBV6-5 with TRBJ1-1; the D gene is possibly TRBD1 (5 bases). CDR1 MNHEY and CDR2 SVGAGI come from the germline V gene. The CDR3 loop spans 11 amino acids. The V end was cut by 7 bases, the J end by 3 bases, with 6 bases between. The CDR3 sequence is CASKGDTEAFF. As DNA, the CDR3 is TGTGCCAGCAAAGGGGACACTGAAGCTTTCTTT.

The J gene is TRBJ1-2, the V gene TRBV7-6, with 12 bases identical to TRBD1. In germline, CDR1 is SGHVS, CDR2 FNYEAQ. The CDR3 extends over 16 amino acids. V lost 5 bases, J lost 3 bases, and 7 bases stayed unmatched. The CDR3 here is CASSPTGQGAYYGYTF. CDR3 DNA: TGTGCCAGCAGCCCCACGGGACAGGGGGCGTACTATGGCTACACCTTC.

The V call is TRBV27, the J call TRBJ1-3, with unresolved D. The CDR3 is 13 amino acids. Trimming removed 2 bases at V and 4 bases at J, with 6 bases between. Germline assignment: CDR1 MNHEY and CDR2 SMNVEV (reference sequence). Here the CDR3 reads CASSLREGNTIYF. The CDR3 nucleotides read TGTGCCAGCAGTTTACGGGAAGGAAACACCATATATTTT.

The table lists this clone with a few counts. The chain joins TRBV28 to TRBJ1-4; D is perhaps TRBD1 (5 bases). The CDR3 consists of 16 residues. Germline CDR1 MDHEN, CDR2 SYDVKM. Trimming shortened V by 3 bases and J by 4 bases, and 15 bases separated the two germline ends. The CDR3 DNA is TGTGCCAGCAGTTTGGGGGGGGGACTGATTAATGAAAAACTGTTTTTT. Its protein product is CASSLGGGLINEKLFF.

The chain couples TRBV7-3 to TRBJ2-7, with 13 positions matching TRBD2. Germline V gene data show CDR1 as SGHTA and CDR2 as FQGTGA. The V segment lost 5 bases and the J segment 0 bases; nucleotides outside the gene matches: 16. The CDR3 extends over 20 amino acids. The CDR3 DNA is TGTGCCAGCAGCCCACCCCCGACTAGCGGGAGGCTCCAGGGCTCCTACGAGCAGTACTTC. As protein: CASSPPPTSGRLQGSYEQYF.